The 14 T cell receptor beta chains below were found in one sample sequenced in a study of blood T cell repertoires in COVID-19. Produced via immunoSEQ multiplex PCR; TCRdb's table is partial and in-frame only. In the table there are some 220,000 clones, roughly 80% of which are singletons. Sequencing used peripheral blood. These receptor sequences come from a woman aged 65 to 85 with COVID-19, enrolled during active disease.

The V gene is TRBV5-1, the J gene TRBJ1-3; possibly TRBD1 for D (5 bases). The germline gives CDR1 SGHRS, CDR2 YFSETQ. There are 16 residues in the CDR3. V was clipped by 0 bases and J by 0 bases, with 10 bases between them. The CDR3 bases are TGCGCCAGCAGCTTGGAAGGGACTAGCTCTGGAAACACCATATATTTT. Translated: CASSLEGTSSGNTIYF.

This chain connects TRBV7-2 to TRBJ1-2; TRBD1 is a possible D gene (5 bases). Trimming removed 4 bases at V and 8 bases at J, with 14 bases between. Germline CDR1 reads SGHTA; CDR2 reads FQGNSA. The CDR3 covers 13 residues. This chain's CDR3 is CASSSLLGGGYTF. Written as DNA, the CDR3 is TGTGCCAGCAGCTCACTCCTGGGGGGAGGCTACACCTTC.

V gene TRBV5-4 combines with J gene TRBJ1-1; D not resolved. The germline CDR1 and CDR2 sequences are SGHNT and YYREEE (reference sequence). This CDR3 has 16 residues. V lost 5 bases to trimming and J lost 1 base, with 18 bases between them. CDR3 sequence reads: CASRPNGLIPNTEAFF. CDR3 sequence (DNA): TGTGCCAGCAGGCCAAATGGCCTTATACCGAACACTGAAGCTTTCTTT. Supplemented by reference TRBV5-4 and TRBJ1-1, the full variable domain reads ETGVTQSPTHLIKTRGQQVTLRCSSQSGHNTVSWYQQALGQGPQFIFQYYREEENGRGNFPPRFSGLQFPNYSSELNVNALELDDSALYLCASRPNGLIPNTEAFFGQGTRLTVV.

The chain combines TRBV27 with TRBJ1-1, with D possibly matching TRBD1 (6 bases). In germline, CDR1 is MNHEY, CDR2 SMNVEV (reference sequence). V lost 6 bases, J lost 5 bases, and 19 bases lay in between. The CDR3 is 15 residues long. The chain's CDR3 is CASSRVQGVGTEAFF. The CDR3 nucleotides read TGTGCCAGCAGCCGCGTACAGGGAGTAGGGACTGAAGCTTTCTTT.

The chain joins TRBV6-5 to TRBJ1-1, with a weak D call TRBD1 (5 bases). The CDR3 loop spans 14 amino acids. The germline CDR1 and CDR2 sequences are MNHEY and SVGAGI. V lost 5 bases and J lost 2, with 12 bases in between. CDR3 nucleotides: TGTGCCAGCAGTCGGAGGGGACTCAACACTGAAGCTTTCTTT. It yields the protein CASSRRGLNTEAFF.

This clone was seen just once. The V and J genes are TRBV28 and TRBJ2-3, with D uncertain. CDR3 length: 12 residues. V was pared by 3 bases and J by 4 bases, with 5 bases between. The V gene's germline CDR1 is MDHEN and CDR2 SYDVKM. The CDR3 protein is CASSFSSDTQYF. The DNA for the CDR3 is TGTGCCAGCAGTTTTAGCTCAGATACGCAGTATTTT.

The V call is TRBV30, the J call TRBJ1-2; TRBD1 is a possible D gene (6 bases). The ends were cut back, 2 bases at V and 6 bases at J, with 10 bases in the middle. The germline V gene has CDR1 GTSNPN and CDR2 SVGIG (reference sequence). The CDR3 runs 12 residues. CDR3 loop: CAWSSQGNGYTF. The DNA for the CDR3 is TGTGCCTGGAGTTCACAGGGTAATGGCTACACCTTC.

The chain joins TRBV28 to TRBJ2-5, with D perhaps TRBD1 (9 bases). V was trimmed by 8 bases and J by 2 bases, leaving 36 bases between them. Germline V gene sequence: CDR1 MDHEN, CDR2 SYDVKM. The CDR3 loop spans 21 amino acids. In nucleotides, the CDR3 is TGTGCCAGCGAGGGGACAGGGACTCCTCGGCACCGGGAGGGCTGGCAAGAGACCCAGTACTTC. Encoded protein: CASEGTGTPRHREGWQETQYF.

This sequence joins TRBV7-2 and TRBJ2-7, with 7 nucleotides matching TRBD2. The CDR3 has 13 residues. Germline assignment: CDR1 SGHTA and CDR2 FQGNSA. V lost 3 bases and J lost 6; bases outside the gene matches: 5. CDR3: CASSFRLAFEQYF. CDR3 DNA sequence: TGTGCCAGCAGCTTCCGACTAGCTTTCGAGCAGTACTTC.

The chain carries TRBV19 and TRBJ1-1, with TRBD1 as a possible D gene (6 bases). The V end was cut by 2 bases, the J end by 1 base, with 8 bases between. The CDR3 is 14 amino acids. The germline gives CDR1 LNHDA, CDR2 SQIVND (reference sequence). CDR3 in amino acids: CASSISRGNTEAFF. The CDR3 nucleotides read TGTGCCAGTAGTATAAGCAGGGGGAACACTGAAGCTTTCTTT.

V gene TRBV6-2 or TRBV6-3 combines with J gene TRBJ1-2; 7 nucleotides match TRBD1. CDR3 length equals 16 residues. The J segment lost 4 bases and the V segment lost 4 bases, leaving 12 bases of the junction unmatched. CDR1 and CDR2 from the germline V gene are MNHEY and SVGEGT. The CDR3 loop is CASSFPRQGRSYGYTF. The DNA for the CDR3 is TGTGCCAGCAGTTTTCCAAGACAGGGAAGGAGCTATGGCTACACCTTC.

The chain recombines TRBV28 with TRBJ1-2; D is unresolved. Looked up from germline, CDR1 is MDHEN and CDR2 is SYDVKM. This CDR3 region has 16 residues. V lost 6 bases to trimming and J lost 0 bases, with 17 bases between them. The CDR3 nucleotides are TGTGCCAGCAGCAAAATCTACAGTGGTGCTAACTATGGCTACACCTTC. As protein: CASSKIYSGANYGYTF.

CDR3 sequence reads: CASSIRGQGPYEQYF. The CDR3 DNA sequence: TGTGCCAGTAGTATTCGGGGACAGGGACCCTACGAGCAGTACTTC. The chain is built from TRBV19 and TRBJ2-7; TRBD1 agrees at 9 bases. CDR1 and CDR2 from the germline V gene are LNHDA and SQIVND (reference sequence). The CDR3 runs 15 residues. J lost 2 bases, V lost 3 bases, and 5 bases had no gene match.

The V and J genes are TRBV6-2 or TRBV6-3 and TRBJ2-7, with 8 nucleotides matching TRBD1. There are 14 residues in the CDR3. Unmatched junction bases numbered 7, after V lost 5 bases and J lost 4 bases. CDR1 and CDR2 (germline): MNHEY, SVGEGT. CDR3: CASSTGTGVYEQYF. CDR3 DNA: TGTGCCAGCAGTACCGGGACAGGCGTTTACGAGCAGTACTTC.